The clone carrying this T cell receptor beta chain occurred a few times. V lost 3 bases, J lost 4 bases, and 7 bases stayed unmatched. CDR1 is MDHEN and CDR2 is SYDVKM in the germline V gene. The CDR3 has 16 amino acids. This sample was taken from a study of T cells in Graves' hyperthyroidism and ophthalmopathy. It was considered stable Graves' hyperthyroidism when ophthalmopathy did not progress within 18 months. Among the patients, aged 18 to 65, hyperthyroidism was newly diagnosed and had lasted under 2 months. Amplification targeted TCR beta CDR3 regions from RNA transcripts. First-round RT-PCR targeting the TCR CDR3 was performed with the HTBI primer set. TCRdb analysed the multiplex PCR reads with MiXCR anew, one entry per CDR3 protein. The sample includes around 440,000 distinct CDR3 sequences, less than 20% of them seen just once.

The receptor was derived from a woman aged 18-29 years with Graves' hyperthyroidism. Input material: blood. The V call is TRBV28, the J call TRBJ2-1; TRBD1 matches at 9 bases. The CDR3 region is CASSFFGTGSYNEQFF. As DNA, the CDR3 is TGTGCCAGCAGTTTTTTTGGGACAGGGTCATACAATGAGCAGTTCTTC.